The 12 T cell receptor beta chains presented below share a single source sample, sequenced in a study of OX40 agonist ivuxolimab in advanced cancers. Assay: immunoSEQ multiplex PCR; the TCRdb copy retains only in-frame clones and omits some. The sample consists of 99,000 or so clones, approximately 93% of them appearing once. Sequences were derived from CD4+ or CD8+ T cells sorted from blood, sampled in a trial of the OX40 agonist ivuxolimab. The receptors here all came from an adult with an advanced solid tumor such as melanoma, head and neck, liver or kidney cancer.

The J gene is TRBJ1-2, the V gene TRBV5-8; perhaps TRBD1 as D (5 bases). The CDR3 extends over 16 amino acids. The germline V gene encodes CDR1 SGHTS and CDR2 YDEGEE. Trimming removed 0 bases from V and 5 bases from J, with 17 bases in between. CDR3 coding DNA: TGTGCCAGCAGCTTGGGGCTAACGTCCAGGGATTATGGCTACACCTTC. It translates to CASSLGLTSRDYGYTF.

The J gene is TRBJ2-2, the V gene TRBV7-3, with TRBD1 matching 8 bases. The CDR3 runs 17 residues. V trimming: 1 base; J trimming: 4 bases; junction bases outside the gene matches: 8. Germline CDR1 and CDR2: SGHTA and FQGTGA. CDR3 DNA: TGTGCCAGCAGCTTAAGTTCAGGGGGCGCGGGCACCGGGGAGCTGTTTTTT. Translation gives CASSLSSGGAGTGELFF.

The rearrangement uses TRBV29-1 and TRBJ1-1; D gene uncertain. Trimming stripped 7 bases from V and 3 bases from J, with 15 bases between. The germline V gene has CDR1 SQVTM and CDR2 ANQGSEA. The CDR3 is 13 amino acids. CDR3 loop: CSAHGRVDTEAFF. CDR3 DNA sequence: TGCAGCGCCCACGGGCGGGTCGACACTGAAGCTTTCTTT.

The genes are TRBV14 and TRBJ1-2; D not certain. CDR3 length: 16 amino acids. V gave up 8 bases and J gave up 1 base, with 20 bases separating them. Germline V lookup: CDR1 SGHDN, CDR2 FVKESK. CDR3 amino acids: CASAGYGDPHNYGYTF. In DNA form, the CDR3 reads TGTGCCAGCGCAGGTTACGGTGATCCCCATAACTATGGCTACACCTTC. Based on the CDR3 plus reference TRBV14 and TRBJ1-2, the full variable domain is EAGVTQFPSHSVIEKGQTVTLRCDPISGHDNLYWYRRVMGKEIKFLLHFVKESKQDESGMPNNRFLAERTGGTYSTLKVQPAELEDSGVYFCASAGYGDPHNYGYTFGSGTRLTVV.

The chain has TRBV7-2 and TRBJ1-3, with D possibly matching TRBD1 (6 bases). There are 15 residues in the CDR3. Germline V lookup: CDR1 SGHTA, CDR2 FQGNSA. Trimming cost V 5 bases and J 4 bases, with 15 bases left between them. The CDR3 region is CASSLEGGVGNTIYF. The CDR3 nucleotides are TGTGCCAGCAGCCTGGAGGGGGGGGTCGGAAACACCATATATTTT.

This clone was found once. The V gene is TRBV4-3, the J gene TRBJ2-1; 9 nucleotides agree with TRBD2. CDR3 length: 15 amino acids. Germline CDR1 and CDR2: LGHNA and YSLEER. Trimming cost V 3 bases and J 8 bases; bases outside gene matches: 8. This CDR3 reads CASSHLSGSVYEQFF. CDR3 nucleotide sequence: TGCGCCAGCAGCCATCTTAGCGGGAGTGTCTATGAGCAGTTCTTC.

This chain joins TRBV7-3 and TRBJ2-2; D possibly corresponds to TRBD1 (6 bases). The CDR3 contains 16 residues. Trimming took off 7 bases at V and 0 bases at J, with 15 bases between the two ends. Germline lookup yields CDR1 SGHTA and CDR2 FQGTGA. The CDR3 protein is CASTLGHRTNTGELFF. CDR3 DNA sequence: TGTGCCAGCACCCTGGGACATAGGACGAACACCGGGGAGCTGTTTTTT.

This chain connects TRBV4-2 to TRBJ2-1, with 14 bases aligning to TRBD2. Germline CDR1 is LGHNA and CDR2 is YNFKEQ. CDR3 length equals 16 residues. V lost 0 bases to trimming and J lost 8 bases; unmatched junction nucleotides: 3. The CDR3 sequence: CASSQEGTSGSDEQFF. The CDR3 DNA reads as TGTGCCAGCAGCCAAGAGGGGACTAGCGGGAGCGATGAGCAGTTCTTC.

The chain carries TRBV19 and TRBJ2-3; D gene unclear. V was shortened by 1 base and J by 4 bases, with 12 bases between the two germline ends. The CDR3 loop spans 15 amino acids. Germline V CDR1 and CDR2: LNHDA, SQIVND (reference sequence). The CDR3 here is CASSIGASWADTQYF. The DNA of the CDR3 is TGTGCCAGTAGTATAGGAGCTTCCTGGGCAGATACGCAGTATTTT.

This chain connects TRBV27 to TRBJ2-1, with 10 nucleotides matching TRBD1. CDR3 size: 17 residues. Germline V gene sequence: CDR1 MNHEY, CDR2 SMNVEV (reference sequence). V gave up 5 bases and J gave up 0 bases; unmatched junction bases: 7. CDR3 nucleotides: TGTGCCAGCAGTACGACAGGGGGCAAATACTCCTACAATGAGCAGTTCTTC. Its protein product is CASSTTGGKYSYNEQFF.

The chain employs TRBV5-3 and TRBJ1-2, with a possible D match to TRBD1 (5 bases). TRBV5-3 is noted as an ORF with a role that remains uncertain. The CDR3 spans 15 residues. V lost 4 bases, J lost 4 bases, and 17 bases lay in between. The CDR3 loop reads CARSGKGITTYGYTF. In DNA form, the CDR3 reads TGTGCCAGAAGCGGGAAGGGGATAACAACCTATGGCTACACCTTC.

V and J are TRBV19 and TRBJ2-7; D possibly corresponds to TRBD1 (6 bases). V lost 6 bases and J lost 4, with 13 bases in between. Looked up from germline, CDR1 is LNHDA and CDR2 is SQIVND (reference sequence). This CDR3 is built from 13 residues. The CDR3 is CASSRDTSYEQYF. For the CDR3, the DNA is TGTGCCAGTAGCCGGGACACTTCATACGAGCAGTACTTC.